The entry that follows covers one T cell receptor (beta chain) sequence. The antigen is not known. These data originate in a study of monozygotic twins with inflammatory bowel disease. Findings and caveats of the study: Telling apart the different T cell subtypes was not possible. It was in IBD patients that TCRbeta diversity (inverse Simpson) was lower than in healthy co-twins.

UMIs that included a 6-nucleotide sample barcode were added by template switching, which took place during cDNA synthesis. Researchers put TCRalpha and TCRbeta cDNA through two nested PCRs lasting around 16 and 10 cycles. No DNA is given; TCRdb re-called the 5' RACE reads and lists each CDR3 protein once. This listing includes 400,000 to 500,000 distinct CDR3 sequences. The CDR3 has 14 amino acids. Germline loops: CDR1 SGHRS, CDR2 YFSETQ. The source of this sequence is a human donor with ulcerative colitis or Crohn's disease, or a healthy co-twin of an affected twin (not recorded which). The sample comprised blood. V usage is TRBV5-1 and J usage is TRBJ1-5; the D call of TRBD1 rests on TCRdb alone, since no DNA is present to check it. CDR3 loop: CASSQIAGNQPQHF.